This TCR beta chain originates from a study of Tregs in tolerant kidney transplant recipients. Clones were sequenced by immunoSEQ multiplex PCR, and TCRdb holds only the in-frame ones, with some missing. Among around 19,000 clones, around 82% were seen once, and the ten largest hold about 2.5%. V trimming: 0 bases; J trimming: 1 base; junction bases outside the gene matches: 2. This CDR3 contains 16 residues. CDR1 is PRHDT and CDR2 is FYEKMQ in the germline V gene (reference sequence). This clone was counted a few times. The J gene is TRBJ2-1, the V gene TRBV13, with 8 bases that match TRBD2. The receptor's source is a human donor in good health. The sequencing input was Tregs from blood. The CDR3 nucleotides read TGTGCCAGCAGCTTAGGCGGGGGGGTTTCCTACAATGAGCAGTTCTTC. Its protein product is CASSLGGGVSYNEQFF.